The 10 T cell receptor beta chains below come from one sample, sequenced in a study of cytomegalovirus exposure and HLA in healthy donors (TCRdb year 2017). The library came from the immunoSEQ multiplex PCR assay. For the multiplex PCR, a mixture combining 60 forward primers for TCR Vbeta segments and 13 reverse primers for TCR Jbeta segments was used. TCRdb carries this immuneACCESS record with in-frame sequences only. Its versions omit some clonotypes, under half of them owing to an unresolved V gene in the studies checked, with the rest unexplained. For this sample the table gives about 140,000 clones, of which 75% to 80% were detected only once. The top ten clones comprise nearly 5% of the sample. Sequences were obtained from PBMCs. These receptors were obtained from a woman between 50 and 59 years old in good health and CMV-seronegative.

This sequence joins TRBV28 and TRBJ1-6, with 11 bases that match TRBD1. This CDR3 is built from 19 residues. V gave up 4 bases and J gave up 2 bases; unmatched junction bases: 10. Per the germline V gene, CDR1 is MDHEN and CDR2 is SYDVKM. The CDR3 protein is CASSSPGQGALAYNSPLHF. DNA for the CDR3: TGTGCCAGCAGTTCCCCTGGACAGGGGGCGCTGGCCTATAATTCACCCCTCCACTTT.

The J gene is TRBJ1-1, the V gene TRBV5-1, with 9 bases matching TRBD1. Trimming took 0 bases from V and 4 from J; bases not matched to a gene: 1. CDR3 length equals 14 residues. Looked up from germline, CDR1 is SGHRS and CDR2 is YFSETQ. Written as DNA, the CDR3 is TGCGCCAGCAGCTTGGGGGGACAGGGCACTGAAGCTTTCTTT. Its translation: CASSLGGQGTEAFF.

V is TRBV4-2 and J is TRBJ2-4; possibly TRBD2 for D (7 bases). CDR3 length: 15 amino acids. V was clipped by 0 bases and J by 7 bases, with 13 bases between them. Germline V lookup: CDR1 LGHNA, CDR2 YNFKEQ. DNA for the CDR3: TGTGCCAGCAGCCAAGAACGGGGGGCGCGGAACATTCAGTACTTC. The encoded protein is CASSQERGARNIQYF.

The CDR3, as DNA: TGTGCCAGCAGTTACTCCCCAGGGGCCATCCATGGCTACACCTTC. Protein: CASSYSPGAIHGYTF. The rearrangement joins TRBV6-6 to TRBJ1-2; possible D gene TRBD1, 6 bases. Per germline, CDR1 MNHNY and CDR2 SVGAGI (reference sequence). V lost 0 bases and J lost 6, with 14 bases in between. There are 15 residues in the CDR3.

This clone came up a few times. The J gene is TRBJ1-1, the V gene TRBV19, with D perhaps matching TRBD1 (6 bases). Trimming pared 11 bases from V and 5 bases from J, leaving 18 bases between. The CDR3 sequence is 13 residues long. Germline CDR1 reads LNHDA; CDR2 reads SQIVND (reference sequence). The DNA of the CDR3 is TGTGCCTCCAGCTGGGGGGGCGAAACTGAAGCTTTCTTT. Amino acids: CASSWGGETEAFF.

This chain joins TRBV10-3 and TRBJ2-1; TRBD2 agrees at 11 bases. This CDR3 region has 15 residues. V was clipped by 4 bases and J by 5 bases; unmatched bases: 4. Germline loops: CDR1 ENHRY, CDR2 SYGVKD. The CDR3 here is CAISALAGGDNEQFF. Written as DNA, the CDR3 is TGTGCCATCAGTGCGCTAGCGGGGGGCGACAATGAGCAGTTCTTC.

This rearrangement joins TRBV2 to TRBJ1-6; TRBD1 matches at 8 bases. Germline V gene data show CDR1 as SNHLY and CDR2 as FYNNEI. J was trimmed by 4 bases and V by 8 bases; bases with no gene match: 1. The CDR3 has 13 residues. DNA of the CDR3: TGTGCCAGCGACAGGGGATATAATTCACCCCTCCACTTT. It yields the protein CASDRGYNSPLHF. The variable domain in full, completed from reference TRBV2 and TRBJ1-6, reads EPEVTQTPSHQVTQMGQEVILRCVPISNHLYFYWYRQILGQKVEFLVSFYNNEISEKSEIFDDQFSVERPDGSNFTLKIRSTKLEDSAMYFCASDRGYNSPLHFGNGTRLTVT.

CDR3 nucleotide sequence: TGCGCCAGCAGTGAAGGGGCGTACTATGGCTACACCTTC. Translation gives CASSEGAYYGYTF. The V gene is TRBV10-2, the J gene TRBJ1-2; perhaps TRBD1 as D (5 bases). The V and J ends lost 3 bases and 3 bases respectively, with 8 bases between them. CDR3 size: 13 residues. Germline CDR1 is WSHSY and CDR2 is SAAADI.

This chain joins TRBV6-4 and TRBJ1-1; possibly TRBD1 for D (5 bases). Per germline, CDR1 MRHNA and CDR2 SNTAGT. The CDR3 is made up of 14 amino acids. The V gene lost 4 bases and the J gene lost 4 bases, with 13 bases spanning the gap. CDR3 amino acids: CASSVRGKATEAFF. The DNA of the CDR3 is TGTGCCAGCAGTGTTAGGGGCAAAGCCACTGAAGCTTTCTTT.

The chain couples TRBV2 to TRBJ2-3; 11 bases are a match to TRBD2. The ends lost 6 bases at V and 4 bases at J; junction bases unmatched: 9. Germline lookup yields CDR1 SNHLY and CDR2 FYNNEI. This CDR3 region has 16 residues. The CDR3 here is CASSAGLAGWPDTQYF. The CDR3, as DNA: TGTGCCAGCAGCGCAGGACTAGCGGGTTGGCCAGATACGCAGTATTTT.